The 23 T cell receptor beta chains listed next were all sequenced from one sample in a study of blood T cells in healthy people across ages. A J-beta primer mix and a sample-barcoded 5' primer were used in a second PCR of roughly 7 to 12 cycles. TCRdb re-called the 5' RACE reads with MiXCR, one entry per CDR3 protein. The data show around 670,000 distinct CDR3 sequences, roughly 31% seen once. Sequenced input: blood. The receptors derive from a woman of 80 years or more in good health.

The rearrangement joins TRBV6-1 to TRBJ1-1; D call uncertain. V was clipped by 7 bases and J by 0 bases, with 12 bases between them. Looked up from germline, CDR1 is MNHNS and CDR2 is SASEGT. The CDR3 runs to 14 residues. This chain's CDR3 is CASKRDFMNTEAFF. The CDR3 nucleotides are TGTGCCAGCAAGAGAGACTTCATGAACACTGAAGCTTTCTTT.

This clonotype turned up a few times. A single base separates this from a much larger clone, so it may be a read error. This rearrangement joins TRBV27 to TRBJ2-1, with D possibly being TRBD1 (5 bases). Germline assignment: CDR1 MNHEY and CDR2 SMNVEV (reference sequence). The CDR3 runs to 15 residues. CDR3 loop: CASIASLGLYSEQFF. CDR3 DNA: TGTGCCAGCATCGCATCCTTGGGGCTTTACAGTGAGCAGTTCTTC.

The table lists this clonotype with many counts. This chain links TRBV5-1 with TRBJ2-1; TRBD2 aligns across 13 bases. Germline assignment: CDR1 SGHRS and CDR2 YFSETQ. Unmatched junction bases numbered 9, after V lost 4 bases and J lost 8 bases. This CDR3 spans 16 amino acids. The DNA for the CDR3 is TGCGCCAGCAGCCTCCGGACTAGCGGGGGTGTGGATGAGCAGTTCTTC. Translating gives CASSLRTSGGVDEQFF.

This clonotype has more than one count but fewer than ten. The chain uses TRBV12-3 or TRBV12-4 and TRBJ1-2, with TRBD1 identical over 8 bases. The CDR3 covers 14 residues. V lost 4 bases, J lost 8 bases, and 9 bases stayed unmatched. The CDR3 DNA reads TGTGCCAGCAGTTGGGGACAGGCTTTTGGCGGCTACACCTTC. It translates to CASSWGQAFGGYTF.

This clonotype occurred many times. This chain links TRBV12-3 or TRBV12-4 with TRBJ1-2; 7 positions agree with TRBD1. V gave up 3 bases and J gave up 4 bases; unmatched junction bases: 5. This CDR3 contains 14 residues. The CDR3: CASSFSRGLYGYTF. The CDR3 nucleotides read TGTGCCAGCAGTTTCAGTAGGGGGCTCTATGGCTACACCTTC.

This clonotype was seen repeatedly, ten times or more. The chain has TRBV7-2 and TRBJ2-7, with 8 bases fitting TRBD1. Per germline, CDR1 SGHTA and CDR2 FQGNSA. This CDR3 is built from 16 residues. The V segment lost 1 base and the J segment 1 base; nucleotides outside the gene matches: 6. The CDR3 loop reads CASSLGTGLGSYEQYF. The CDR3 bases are TGTGCCAGCAGCTTAGGGACAGGGTTAGGGTCCTACGAGCAGTACTTC. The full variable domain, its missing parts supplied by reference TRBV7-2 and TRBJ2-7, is GAGVSQSPSNKVTEKGKDVELRCDPISGHTALYWYRQSLGQGLEFLIYFQGNSAPDKSGLPSDRFSAERTGGSVSTLTIQRTQQEDSAVYLCASSLGTGLGSYEQYFGPGTRLTVT.

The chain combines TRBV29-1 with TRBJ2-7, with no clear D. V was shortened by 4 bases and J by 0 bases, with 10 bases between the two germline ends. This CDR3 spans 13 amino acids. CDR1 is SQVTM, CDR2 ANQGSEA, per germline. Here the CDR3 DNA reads TGCAGCGTTGCGACATCGGCCTCCTACGAGCAGTACTTC. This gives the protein CSVATSASYEQYF.

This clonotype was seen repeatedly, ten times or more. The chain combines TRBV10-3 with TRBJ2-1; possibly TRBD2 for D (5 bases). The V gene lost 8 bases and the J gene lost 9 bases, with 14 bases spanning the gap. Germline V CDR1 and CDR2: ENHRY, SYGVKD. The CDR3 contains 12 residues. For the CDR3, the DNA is TGTGCCATCTCCCCCCGGGATAGTGAGCAGTTCTTC. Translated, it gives CAISPRDSEQFF.

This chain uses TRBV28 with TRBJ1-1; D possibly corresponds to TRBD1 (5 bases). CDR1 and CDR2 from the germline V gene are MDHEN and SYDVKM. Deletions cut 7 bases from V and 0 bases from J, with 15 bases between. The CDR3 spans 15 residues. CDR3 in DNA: TGTGCCAGCACCCGGATACCAGGGTTGAACACTGAAGCTTTCTTT. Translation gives CASTRIPGLNTEAFF. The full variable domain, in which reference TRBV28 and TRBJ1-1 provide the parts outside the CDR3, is DVKVTQSSRYLVKRTGEKVFLECVQDMDHENMFWYRQDPGLGLRLIYFSYDVKMKEKGDIPEGYSVSREKKERFSLILESASTNQTSMYLCASTRIPGLNTEAFFGQGTRLTVV.

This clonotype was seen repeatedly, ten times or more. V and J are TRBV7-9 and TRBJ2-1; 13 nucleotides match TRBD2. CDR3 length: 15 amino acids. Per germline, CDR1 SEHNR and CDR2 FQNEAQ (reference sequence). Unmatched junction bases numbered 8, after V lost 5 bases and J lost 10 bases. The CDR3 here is CASSVTSGGAGEQFF. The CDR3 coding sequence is TGTGCCAGCAGCGTAACTAGCGGGGGGGCCGGCGAGCAGTTCTTC.

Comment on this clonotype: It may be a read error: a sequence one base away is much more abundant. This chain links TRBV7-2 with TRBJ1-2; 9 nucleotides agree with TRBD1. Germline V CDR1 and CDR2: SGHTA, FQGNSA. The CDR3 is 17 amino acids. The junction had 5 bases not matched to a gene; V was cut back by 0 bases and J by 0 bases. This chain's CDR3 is CASSLATGGFPNYGYTF. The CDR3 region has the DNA TGTGCCAGCAGCTTAGCGACAGGGGGATTCCCTAACTATGGCTACACCTTC.

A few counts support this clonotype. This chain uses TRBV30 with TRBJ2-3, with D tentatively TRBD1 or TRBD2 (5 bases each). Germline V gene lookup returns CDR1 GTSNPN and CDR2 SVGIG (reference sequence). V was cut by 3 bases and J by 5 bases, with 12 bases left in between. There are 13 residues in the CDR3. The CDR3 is CAWRGTLVDTQYF. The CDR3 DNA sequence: TGTGCCTGGAGGGGGACCTTGGTAGATACGCAGTATTTT. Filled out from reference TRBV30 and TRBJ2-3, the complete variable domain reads SQTIHQWPATLVQPVGSPLSLECTVEGTSNPNLYWYRQAAGRGLQLLFYSVGIGQISSEVPQNLSASRPQDRQFILSSKKLLLSDSGFYLCAWRGTLVDTQYFGPGTRLTVL.

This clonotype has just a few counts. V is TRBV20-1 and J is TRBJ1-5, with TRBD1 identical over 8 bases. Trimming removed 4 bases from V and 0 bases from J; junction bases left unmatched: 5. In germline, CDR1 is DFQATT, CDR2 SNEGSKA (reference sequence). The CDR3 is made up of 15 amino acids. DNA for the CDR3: TGCAGTGCTACCGGACAGGGTAATAGCAATCAGCCCCAGCATTTT. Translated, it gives CSATGQGNSNQPQHF.

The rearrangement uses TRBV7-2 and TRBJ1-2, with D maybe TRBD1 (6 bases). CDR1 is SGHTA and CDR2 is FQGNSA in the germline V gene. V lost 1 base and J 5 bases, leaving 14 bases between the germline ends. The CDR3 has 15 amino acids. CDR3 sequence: CASSLDSRDIYGYTF. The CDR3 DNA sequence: TGTGCCAGCAGCTTAGACTCCCGGGACATATATGGCTACACCTTC.

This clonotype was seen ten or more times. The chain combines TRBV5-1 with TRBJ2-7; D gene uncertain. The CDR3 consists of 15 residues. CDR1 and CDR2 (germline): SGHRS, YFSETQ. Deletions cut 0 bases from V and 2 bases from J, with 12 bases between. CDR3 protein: CASSLVGRPAYEQYF. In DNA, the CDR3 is TGCGCCAGCAGCTTGGTGGGCAGGCCAGCCTACGAGCAGTACTTC.

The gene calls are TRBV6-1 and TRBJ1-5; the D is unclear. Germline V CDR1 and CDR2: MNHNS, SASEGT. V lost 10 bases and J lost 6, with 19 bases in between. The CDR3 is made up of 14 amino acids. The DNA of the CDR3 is TGTGCCATCTCAGAGATGTGGGAAAGTCAGCCCCAGCATTTT. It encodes CAISEMWESQPQHF.

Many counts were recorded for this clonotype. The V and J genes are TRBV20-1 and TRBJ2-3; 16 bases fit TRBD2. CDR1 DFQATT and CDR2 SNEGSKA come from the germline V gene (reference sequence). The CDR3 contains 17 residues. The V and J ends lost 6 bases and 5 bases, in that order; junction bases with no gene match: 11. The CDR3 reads CSASDGTSGGAGDTQYF. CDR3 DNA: TGCAGTGCAAGCGACGGGACTAGCGGGGGGGCGGGAGATACGCAGTATTTT.

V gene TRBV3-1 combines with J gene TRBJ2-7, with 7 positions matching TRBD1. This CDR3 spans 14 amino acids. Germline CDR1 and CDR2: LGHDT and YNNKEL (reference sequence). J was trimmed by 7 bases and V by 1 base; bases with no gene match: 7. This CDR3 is CASSQVDRANEQYF. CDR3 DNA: TGTGCCAGCAGCCAAGTAGACAGGGCCAATGAGCAGTACTTC.

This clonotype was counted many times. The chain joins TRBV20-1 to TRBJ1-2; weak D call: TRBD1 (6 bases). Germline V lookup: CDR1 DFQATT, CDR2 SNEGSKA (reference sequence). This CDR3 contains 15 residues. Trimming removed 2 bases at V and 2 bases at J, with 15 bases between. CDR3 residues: CSARSEDSLNYGYTF. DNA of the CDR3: TGCAGTGCTAGATCCGAGGACAGCTTGAACTATGGCTACACCTTC.

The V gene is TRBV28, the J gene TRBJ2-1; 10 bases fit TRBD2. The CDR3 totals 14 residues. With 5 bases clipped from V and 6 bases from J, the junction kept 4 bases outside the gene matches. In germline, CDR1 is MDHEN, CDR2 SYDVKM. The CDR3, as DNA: TGTGCCAGCAGTGATACTAGCGGGGTCAATGAGCAGTTCTTC. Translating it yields CASSDTSGVNEQFF. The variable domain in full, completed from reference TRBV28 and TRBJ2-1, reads DVKVTQSSRYLVKRTGEKVFLECVQDMDHENMFWYRQDPGLGLRLIYFSYDVKMKEKGDIPEGYSVSREKKERFSLILESASTNQTSMYLCASSDTSGVNEQFFGPGTRLTVL.

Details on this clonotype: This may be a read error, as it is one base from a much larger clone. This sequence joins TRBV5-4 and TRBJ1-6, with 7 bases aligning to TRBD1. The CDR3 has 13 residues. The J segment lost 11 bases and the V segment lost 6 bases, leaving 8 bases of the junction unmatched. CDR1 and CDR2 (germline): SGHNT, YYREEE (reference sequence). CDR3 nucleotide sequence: TGTGCCAGCAACAGGGGACCGAATCCACCCCTCCACTTT. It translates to CASNRGPNPPLHF.

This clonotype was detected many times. The CDR3 coding sequence is TGTGCCAGCAGCTTAGCGGGGACAGGGGCCCCAACAATCTCTGGGGCCAACGTCCTGACTTTC. This gives the protein CASSLAGTGAPTISGANVLTF. The chain has TRBV7-2 and TRBJ2-6, with TRBD1 identical over 10 bases. Germline CDR1 is SGHTA and CDR2 is FQGNSA. V lost 0 bases to trimming and J lost 0 bases; unmatched junction nucleotides: 11. The CDR3 covers 21 residues. The full variable domain, its missing parts supplied by reference TRBV7-2 and TRBJ2-6, is GAGVSQSPSNKVTEKGKDVELRCDPISGHTALYWYRQSLGQGLEFLIYFQGNSAPDKSGLPSDRFSAERTGGSVSTLTIQRTQQEDSAVYLCASSLAGTGAPTISGANVLTFGAGSRLTVL.

The CDR3 spells CASSGGLAGRYTDTQYF. The CDR3, as DNA: TGTGCCAGCAGCGGCGGACTAGCGGGGAGATACACAGATACGCAGTATTTT. The V and J genes are TRBV7-9 and TRBJ2-3; TRBD2 aligns across 12 bases. Losses at the gene ends were 5 bases for V and 2 bases for J; bases not matched to a gene: 8. Germline V CDR1 and CDR2: SEHNR, FQNEAQ (reference sequence). The CDR3 length is 17 residues. Complete variable domain (other parts from reference TRBV7-9 and TRBJ2-3): DTGVSQNPRHKITKRGQNVTFRCDPISEHNRLYWYRQTLGQGPEFLTYFQNEAQLEKSRLLSDRFSAERPKGSFSTLEIQRTEQGDSAMYLCASSGGLAGRYTDTQYFGPGTRLTVL.